These 31 T cell receptor beta chains were sequenced from one sample in a study of OX40 agonist ivuxolimab in advanced cancers. Measured with immunoSEQ multiplex PCR; TCRdb has only the in-frame clones, and not every one. Among about 120,000 clones, roughly nine tenths were seen once, and the ten largest hold more than 0.45%. The sample in question was CD4+ or CD8+ T cells sorted from blood, obtained in a trial of the OX40 agonist ivuxolimab. These receptors were obtained from an adult with an advanced solid tumor such as melanoma, head and neck, liver or kidney cancer.

V and J are TRBV7-2 and TRBJ2-3; no clear D gene. The CDR3 is 15 residues long. Germline CDR1 and CDR2: SGHTA and FQGNSA. V was pared by 1 base and J by 1 base, with 9 bases between. The CDR3 here is CASSLVNGRTDTQYF. CDR3 bases: TGTGCCAGCAGCTTAGTAAACGGTCGCACAGATACGCAGTATTTT.

This chain links TRBV18 with TRBJ2-3, with no clear D. V shed 2 bases and J shed 4 bases, with 10 bases lying between them. The CDR3 totals 14 residues. Germline V CDR1 and CDR2: KGHSH, LQKENI. CDR3 sequence reads: CASSPKRNADTQYF. The CDR3 coding sequence is TGTGCCAGCTCACCAAAGAGAAACGCAGATACGCAGTATTTT.

The rearrangement uses TRBV2 and TRBJ2-5; 8 bases line up with TRBD1. The CDR3 covers 15 residues. The trim removed 6 bases at V and 5 bases at J, leaving 11 bases unmatched. The germline gives CDR1 SNHLY, CDR2 FYNNEI. CDR3 bases: TGTGCCAGCAGGGGATTGACAGGGGTAGGGGAGACCCAGTACTTC. Translated: CASRGLTGVGETQYF.

The chain has TRBV7-6 and TRBJ2-5, with D possibly being TRBD1 (6 bases). The CDR3 loop spans 13 amino acids. Trimming cost V 5 bases and J 2 bases, with 9 bases left between them. CDR1 and CDR2 from the germline V gene are SGHVS and FNYEAQ. CDR3 sequence (DNA): TGTGCCAGCAGCAGACAGGAACAAGAGACCCAGTACTTC. Amino acid sequence: CASSRQEQETQYF.

This clone was seen once. The CDR3 coding sequence is TGTGCCAGCAGGGGGACAGCTCAAGAGACCCAGTACTTC. Residues: CASRGTAQETQYF. The chain employs TRBV6-5 and TRBJ2-5; TRBD1 matches 7 bases. The CDR3 is made up of 13 amino acids. Unmatched junction bases numbered 3, after V lost 6 bases and J lost 2 bases. Per germline, CDR1 MNHEY and CDR2 SVGAGI.

The chain links TRBV7-3 to TRBJ2-1; 10 bases are shared with TRBD2. The CDR3 covers 15 residues. Trimming removed 4 bases from V and 2 bases from J; junction bases left unmatched: 2. Germline CDR1 reads SGHTA; CDR2 reads FQGTGA. CDR3 coding DNA: TGTGCCAGCAGCTACAGCGGGGGGGCCTACAATGAGCAGTTCTTC. Protein sequence: CASSYSGGAYNEQFF.

The V gene is TRBV4-2, the J gene TRBJ2-2; D not certain. Between the trimmed V and J ends, which lost 0 bases and 8 bases, there was a span of 13 bases. The CDR3 runs 15 residues. In germline, CDR1 is LGHNA, CDR2 YNFKEQ. The CDR3 DNA reads as TGTGCCAGCAGCCAAGATTACACAGTCCTTGGGGAGCTGTTTTTT. This sequence encodes CASSQDYTVLGELFF.

The chain has TRBV7-8 and TRBJ2-7; 11 nucleotides agree with TRBD1. The CDR3 spans 19 residues. Germline values: CDR1 SGHVS, CDR2 FQNEAQ. Trimming took 5 bases from V and 2 from J; bases not matched to a gene: 17. The chain's CDR3 is CASSPLSGQGAKITYEQYF. CDR3 DNA sequence: TGTGCCAGCAGCCCCTTGTCTGGACAGGGGGCTAAGATAACCTACGAGCAGTACTTC.

CDR3 amino acids: CASTSRQTYNSPLHF. CDR3 DNA sequence: TGTGCCAGCACCAGCCGGCAGACCTATAATTCACCCCTCCACTTT. The chain has TRBV6-6 and TRBJ1-6; D not certain. The germline V and J ends were trimmed by 7 bases and 2 bases, with 12 bases remaining between them. Germline V gene lookup returns CDR1 MNHNY and CDR2 SVGAGI (reference sequence). The length of the CDR3 is 15 residues.

Remarks on this clone: One end of the junction varies from germline; a read error may be responsible. The CDR3 protein is CASSSGTSTDTQYF. CDR3 nucleotide sequence: TGTGCCAGCAGTTCCGGGACTAGCACCGATACGCAGTATTTT. The chain employs TRBV7-2 and TRBJ2-3; 9 bases line up with TRBD2. This CDR3 comprises 14 residues. CDR1 SGHTA and CDR2 FQGNSA come from the germline V gene.

The CDR3 reads CASRRASPQETQYF. In DNA form, the CDR3 reads TGTGCCAGCAGAAGGGCAAGCCCCCAAGAGACCCAGTACTTC. The V gene is TRBV2, the J gene TRBJ2-5; D remains unclear. The CDR3 loop spans 14 amino acids. Germline loops: CDR1 SNHLY, CDR2 FYNNEI. The V gene lost 6 bases and the J gene lost 1 base, with 12 bases spanning the gap.

This chain links TRBV29-1 with TRBJ2-7, with D unclear. The J call may be wrong; the DNA end is better matched by TRBJ2-1. Germline CDR1 and CDR2: SQVTM and ANQGSEA. The CDR3 is 10 residues long. The CDR3 is CSVGYNEQFF. The CDR3, as DNA: TGCAGCGTTGGGTACAATGAGCAGTTCTTC.

The gene calls are TRBV13 and TRBJ2-5, with TRBD1 identical over 7 bases. The CDR3 length is 15 residues. Trimming cost V 4 bases and J 0 bases; bases outside gene matches: 5. Germline V gives CDR1 PRHDT, CDR2 FYEKMQ (reference sequence). Here the CDR3 reads CASSSGQIYQETQYF. CDR3 sequence (DNA): TGTGCCAGCAGCTCGGGACAGATTTACCAAGAGACCCAGTACTTC.

V is TRBV6-1 and J is TRBJ2-5; D is undetermined. Matching the DNA end better, TRBJ2-7 makes the J call doubtful. The V gene's germline CDR1 is MNHNS and CDR2 SASEGT. The CDR3 has 13 residues. The CDR3 DNA sequence: TGTGCCAGCAGCAAGGAAAGGAGCTACGAGCAGTACTTC. Amino acids: CASSKERSYEQYF.

This clone was recorded once. This chain uses TRBV15 with TRBJ1-6; the D is unclear. CDR1 and CDR2 (germline): LNHNV, YYDKDF (reference sequence). V shed 6 bases and J shed 7 bases, with 10 bases lying between them. CDR3 length equals 13 residues. The chain's CDR3 is CATRREGNSPLHF. CDR3 nucleotide sequence: TGTGCCACCAGGCGGGAAGGGAATTCACCCCTCCACTTT.

The chain combines TRBV5-6 with TRBJ1-1, with 9 bases identical to TRBD1. The V and J ends lost 2 bases and 1 base, in that order; junction bases with no gene match: 6. This CDR3 spans 16 amino acids. Germline-derived CDR1 and CDR2 are SGHDT and YYEEEE. This CDR3 is CASSFYTGGRNTEAFF. In DNA form, the CDR3 reads TGTGCCAGCAGCTTTTACACAGGGGGCCGGAACACTGAAGCTTTCTTT.

The rearrangement links TRBV7-2 to TRBJ1-2, with D unresolved. This CDR3 region has 12 residues. V was pared by 0 bases and J by 1 base, with 0 bases between. Looked up from germline, CDR1 is SGHTA and CDR2 is FQGNSA. In DNA form, the CDR3 reads TGTGCCAGCAGCTTAGCTAACTATGGCTACACCTTC. Translating gives CASSLANYGYTF.

The chain has TRBV19 and TRBJ2-7, with 7 bases fitting TRBD1. Unmatched junction bases numbered 6, after V lost 5 bases and J lost 2 bases. The germline V gene has CDR1 LNHDA and CDR2 SQIVND (reference sequence). There are 14 residues in the CDR3. DNA of the CDR3: TGTGCCAGTAGTCCCGGACAGGACCCCTACGAGCAGTACTTC. Translation gives CASSPGQDPYEQYF.

The chain's CDR3 is CAISVGLAGVNEQFF. CDR3 bases: TGTGCCATCAGTGTCGGACTAGCGGGGGTTAATGAGCAGTTCTTC. The chain links TRBV10-3 to TRBJ2-1, with TRBD2 matching 13 bases. This CDR3 region has 15 residues. J was trimmed by 7 bases and V by 4 bases; bases with no gene match: 4. In germline, CDR1 is ENHRY, CDR2 SYGVKD.

A few counts support this clone. This sample includes further DNA sequences coding for the same CDR3. The V and J genes are TRBV7-9 and TRBJ1-5; D not certain. The CDR3 has 12 amino acids. Germline-derived CDR1 and CDR2 are SEHNR and FQNEAQ (reference sequence). V gave up 1 base and J gave up 4 bases, with 2 bases separating them. CDR3 in DNA: TGTGCCAGCAGCTTAGGTAATCAGCCCCAGCATTTT. Translation gives CASSLGNQPQHF. The full variable domain, its missing parts supplied by reference TRBV7-9 and TRBJ1-5, is DTGVSQNPRHKITKRGQNVTFRCDPISEHNRLYWYRQTLGQGPEFLTYFQNEAQLEKSRLLSDRFSAERPKGSFSTLEIQRTEQGDSAMYLCASSLGNQPQHFGDGTRLSIL.

This chain uses TRBV19 with TRBJ1-6; 7 nucleotides line up with TRBD1. The CDR3 spans 14 residues. The V and J ends lost 7 bases and 8 bases, in that order; junction bases with no gene match: 8. Germline values: CDR1 LNHDA, CDR2 SQIVND (reference sequence). CDR3 nucleotide sequence: TGTGCCAGTAATAACGGCAGGGGGTATTCACCCCTCCACTTT. Translation: CASNNGRGYSPLHF.

The chain is built from TRBV2 and TRBJ2-7, with TRBD1 identical over 9 bases. The germline V gene encodes CDR1 SNHLY and CDR2 FYNNEI. This CDR3 contains 15 residues. The J segment lost 0 bases and the V segment lost 6 bases, leaving 6 bases of the junction unmatched. CDR3 region: CASRDGQGPSYEQYF. The CDR3 nucleotides are TGTGCCAGCAGGGACGGACAGGGGCCCTCCTACGAGCAGTACTTC.

The chain links TRBV30 to TRBJ2-3; D gene unclear. The germline CDR1 and CDR2 sequences are GTSNPN and SVGIG (reference sequence). V shed 2 bases and J shed 3 bases, with 6 bases lying between them. The CDR3 loop spans 12 amino acids. CDR3 loop: CAWSPATDTQYF. The CDR3 bases are TGTGCCTGGAGTCCCGCAACAGATACGCAGTATTTT.

The rearrangement uses TRBV28 and TRBJ2-2; unclear D gene. Germline V gene data show CDR1 as MDHEN and CDR2 as SYDVKM. With 7 bases removed from V and 3 bases from J, the gap between germline ends came to 6 bases. The CDR3 contains 12 residues. The CDR3 coding sequence is TGTGCCAGCACCAGATACACCGGGGAGCTGTTTTTT. It yields the protein CASTRYTGELFF.

This chain links TRBV9 with TRBJ2-2; 8 nucleotides agree with TRBD2. The ends lost 9 bases at V and 4 bases at J; junction bases unmatched: 14. Germline CDR1 and CDR2: SGDLS and YYNGEE. The CDR3 consists of 16 residues. The CDR3 bases are TGTGCCACCGCGGGGGGCCCTTCAGGAGGCACCGGGGAGCTGTTTTTT. Its protein product is CATAGGPSGGTGELFF.

The rearrangement uses TRBV13 and TRBJ1-2, with unresolved D. Germline V CDR1 and CDR2: PRHDT, FYEKMQ (reference sequence). The V end lost 0 bases, the J end lost 8 bases, and 7 bases lay between the germline ends. The CDR3 covers 12 residues. The CDR3 coding sequence is TGTGCCAGCAGCTTAGGCCTAGTGGGCTACACCTTC. Translating it yields CASSLGLVGYTF.

The rearrangement uses TRBV19 and TRBJ2-5; 12 positions agree with TRBD2. V gave up 6 bases and J gave up 2 bases; unmatched junction bases: 4. The CDR3 spans 15 residues. Germline V gene data show CDR1 as LNHDA and CDR2 as SQIVND (reference sequence). CDR3 sequence (DNA): TGTGCCAGTAGGGAGACTAGCGGGGGACAAGAGACCCAGTACTTC. It translates to CASRETSGGQETQYF.

The chain links TRBV28 to TRBJ2-3, with 11 bases aligning to TRBD2. This CDR3 spans 16 amino acids. V lost 7 bases and J lost 4; bases outside the gene matches: 10. CDR1 is MDHEN, CDR2 SYDVKM, per germline. The CDR3 sequence: CASKFMVAGGPDTQYF. DNA for the CDR3: TGTGCCAGCAAATTTATGGTAGCGGGGGGGCCAGATACGCAGTATTTT.

The chain has TRBV11-3 and TRBJ2-3; the match to TRBD1 covers 9 bases. The germline gives CDR1 SGHNT, CDR2 YENEEA. The CDR3 has 15 amino acids. V shed 3 bases, J shed 2 bases, and the junction held 3 bases outside the gene matches. The CDR3 spells CASSLGTGLTDTQYF. CDR3 sequence (DNA): TGTGCCAGCAGCTTGGGGACAGGGCTCACAGATACGCAGTATTTT.

This clone showed up just a few times. This sequence joins TRBV28 and TRBJ1-5, with no clear D. CDR1 is MDHEN and CDR2 is SYDVKM in the germline V gene. The CDR3 has 14 residues. Trimming left V 1 base short and J 7 bases short, with 11 bases between. The CDR3 nucleotides are TGTGCCAGCAGTTTATCTGTCGGCTCCCAGCCCCAGCATTTT. This encodes CASSLSVGSQPQHF.

The V call is TRBV30, the J call TRBJ1-4, with D hard to call. Germline V gives CDR1 GTSNPN, CDR2 SVGIG (reference sequence). With 0 bases removed from V and 0 bases from J, the gap between germline ends came to 2 bases. This CDR3 spans 13 amino acids. The CDR3 reads CAWSVTTNEKLFF. The DNA of the CDR3 is TGTGCCTGGAGTGTGACAACTAATGAAAAACTGTTTTTT.